This T cell receptor (beta chain) was sequenced in a study of blood T cell repertoires in COVID-19. Study-level information: Some COVID-19 samples were acute and others convalescent; all came from the United States, Italy and Spain. The analysed material was cDNA or gDNA that came from T cells, B-cell-depleted T cells, or PBMCs.

This CDR3 comprises 12 residues. The ends were cut back, 1 base at V and 12 bases at J, with 12 bases in the middle. Germline values: CDR1 SEHNR, CDR2 FQNEAQ (reference sequence). As handled by the study authors: Estimated nucleated cell counts came from reference gene primer amplification. Here immunoSEQ multiplex PCR was the method, and the copy in TCRdb shows in-frame clones only, minus some. V, J and clone size reflect that table, while D and trimming were determined from the DNA. Among 220,000 or so clones listed, about 85% were seen once. This chain joins TRBV7-9 and TRBJ1-2; D is ambiguous. The sequence was collected from a woman aged 55-75 years who had recovered from COVID-19. Sequenced: peripheral blood. In nucleotides, the CDR3 is TGTGCCAGCAGCTTAGATCTCAGGTCCAACACCTTC. Translation: CASSLDLRSNTF.